A selection of T cell receptor beta chains follows, all from one sample in a study of blood T cell repertoires in COVID-19. The repertoire was sequenced with immunoSEQ multiplex PCR; TCRdb's copy has only in-frame clones and lacks some. The table lists about 190,000 clones, around nine tenths of them singletons. The sample was peripheral blood. The receptors here all came from a woman under 30 who had recovered from COVID-19. The CDR3 runs from the conserved cysteine through the conserved F or W.

TRBV7-9	TRBJ2-2	CASSLVGRNTGELFF
TRBV18	TRBJ2-5	CASSPIQGGQETQYF
TRBV29-1	TRBJ2-3	CSVEANGGDTQYF
TRBV27	TRBJ2-2	CASSPPLVGQGLTGELFF
TRBV6-2/TRBV6-3	TRBJ2-1	CASSYARSGSDEQFF
TRBV21-1	TRBJ1-5	CASSAGTGSNQPQHF
TRBV7-3	TRBJ2-4	CASSPRRTGLKNIQYF
TRBV3-1/TRBV3-2	TRBJ2-3	CASSQGASSGARDTQYF
TRBV5-6	TRBJ2-7	CASSQSGGEQYF
TRBV2	TRBJ2-1	CASSRLAGAWNEQFF